Listed below are T cell receptor beta chains from one sample, sequenced in a study of T cell responses to AZD1222 COVID-19 vaccine. The method was immunoSEQ multiplex PCR; TCRdb's version includes in-frame clones alone and lacks a portion of them. The sample lists some 190,000 clones, more than 80% occurring once. The input for sequencing was peripheral blood, taken on day 0 of AZD1222 vaccination. Every receptor here comes from an adult in good health. CDR3s include the opening cysteine and the closing phenylalanine or tryptophan. A D gene is named only where the DNA matches it firmly. The size field is filled for only some rows; it gives once, few, many or a size class.

DNA | CDR3 | size | V | D | J
TGTGCCAGCAGCTTCTACTCGGGGTTGAGGTATGGCTACACCTTC | CASSFYSGLRYGYTF | NA | TRBV7-9 | NA | TRBJ1-2
TGTGCCAGCAGCTTGGCCCCCACCGGGGAGCTGTTTTTT | CASSLAPTGELFF | NA | TRBV5-8 | NA | TRBJ2-2
TGTGCCAGTAGTATACAGACAGGGGGCACAGATACGCAGTATTTT | CASSIQTGGTDTQYF | NA | TRBV19 | TRBD1 | TRBJ2-3
TGTGCCAGCAGTTACGGACAGCCGAGTTATCAGCCCCAGCATTTT | CASSYGQPSYQPQHF | NA | TRBV6-2/TRBV6-3 | NA | TRBJ1-5
TGCGCCAGCAGCCCAACCCCGACAGGGATGAACACTGAAGCTTTCTTT | CASSPTPTGMNTEAFF | NA | TRBV5-1 | TRBD1 | TRBJ1-1
TGTGCCAGTAGTATAGGGCAGGGGATTGAAGCTTTCTTT | CASSIGQGIEAFF | NA | TRBV19 | NA | TRBJ1-1
TGTGCCAGCAGTTACTCAGGGCGGGGGGGCAATGAGCAGTTCTTC | CASSYSGRGGNEQFF | NA | TRBV6-5 | TRBD2 | TRBJ2-1
TGTGCCACCACCGGGACAGGCCCCAACAATGAGCAGTTCTTC | CATTGTGPNNEQFF | NA | TRBV24-1 | TRBD1 | TRBJ2-1
TGTGCCAGCAGTTTAGCGGGGGATGAGCAGTTCTTC | CASSLAGDEQFF | NA | TRBV12-3/TRBV12-4 | NA | TRBJ2-1
TGTGCCAGCAGAGGACGGGGCTCTGGAAACACCATATATTTT | CASRGRGSGNTIYF | once | TRBV6-5 | NA | TRBJ1-3